The 30 T cell receptor beta chains below come from one sample, sequenced in a study of cytomegalovirus exposure and HLA in healthy donors. 60 Vbeta and 13 Jbeta primers were used in PCR. Libraries were prepared by immunoSEQ multiplex PCR; TCRdb keeps only in-frame clonotypes and omits some of them. The sample carries about 180,000 clones, just under 80% recorded once. Sequenced sample: PBMCs. These receptors were collected from a woman in her 30s in good health and CMV-seronegative.

J is TRBJ2-3 and V is TRBV6-1; TRBD2 matches at 8 bases. Germline V gene lookup returns CDR1 MNHNS and CDR2 SASEGT. CDR3 length: 14 residues. The J segment lost 1 base and the V segment lost 11 bases, leaving 8 bases of the junction unmatched. DNA of the CDR3: TGTGCCGGCGGGGGGCGGTGGGGCACAGATACGCAGTATTTT. The encoded protein is CAGGGRWGTDTQYF.

This chain links TRBV4-1 with TRBJ1-5; D unclear. The CDR3 has 15 amino acids. In germline, CDR1 is MGHRA, CDR2 YSYEKL. V lost 0 bases and J 2 bases, leaving 8 bases between the germline ends. CDR3 loop: CASSQDTGGNQPQHF. The DNA of the CDR3 is TGCGCCAGCAGCCAAGATACCGGAGGCAATCAGCCCCAGCATTTT.

The chain couples TRBV10-3 to TRBJ1-1, with unresolved D. CDR3 length: 15 residues. V dropped 4 bases and J dropped 4 bases, with 16 bases sitting between them. Germline assignment: CDR1 ENHRY and CDR2 SYGVKD. The CDR3 sequence is CAISGEREWGTEAFF. The CDR3 coding sequence is TGTGCCATCAGTGGGGAAAGGGAGTGGGGCACTGAAGCTTTCTTT.

This rearrangement joins TRBV7-9 to TRBJ2-7; TRBD1 matches at 11 bases. The CDR3 contains 17 residues. Germline values: CDR1 SEHNR, CDR2 FQNEAQ (reference sequence). V lost 5 bases to trimming and J lost 2 bases; unmatched junction nucleotides: 11. The DNA for the CDR3 is TGTGCCAGCAGCCTCGCCGGGACAGGGGGGTTAACCTACGAGCAGTACTTC. Its translation: CASSLAGTGGLTYEQYF.

The chain is built from TRBV19 and TRBJ2-2; tentative D call: TRBD1 (5 bases). V was pared by 5 bases and J by 1 base, with 14 bases between. CDR1 is LNHDA, CDR2 SQIVND, per germline (reference sequence). The CDR3 consists of 16 residues. The CDR3 sequence is CASSDWRQMNTGELFF. CDR3 in DNA: TGTGCCAGTAGTGATTGGAGACAGATGAACACCGGGGAGCTGTTTTTT. The entire variable domain, with the rest obtained from reference TRBV19 and TRBJ2-2, is as follows: DGGITQSPKYLFRKEGQNVTLSCEQNLNHDAMYWYRQDPGQGLRLIYYSQIVNDFQKGDIAEGYSVSREKKESFPLTVTSAQKNPTAFYLCASSDWRQMNTGELFFGEGSRLTVL.

This rearrangement joins TRBV7-8 to TRBJ1-6; the D gene is possibly TRBD1 (6 bases). Looked up from germline, CDR1 is SGHVS and CDR2 is FQNEAQ. V lost 5 bases, J lost 0 bases, and 11 bases lay in between. The CDR3 loop spans 16 amino acids. In nucleotides, the CDR3 is TGTGCCAGCAGCGCCACAGGGTTCTCCTATAATTCACCCCTCCACTTT. Translated, it gives CASSATGFSYNSPLHF.

CDR3 coding DNA: TGCGCCAGCAGCCAAGATTCTCGCGGGAGCACAGATACGCAGTATTTT. Its protein product is CASSQDSRGSTDTQYF. The J gene is TRBJ2-3, the V gene TRBV4-3; D is perhaps TRBD2 (5 bases). This CDR3 is built from 16 residues. Between the trimmed V and J ends, which lost 0 bases and 0 bases, there was a span of 10 bases. Germline V gene data show CDR1 as LGHNA and CDR2 as YSLEER.

The genes are TRBV7-3 and TRBJ2-3; no reliable D call. Per the germline V gene, CDR1 is SGHTA and CDR2 is FQGTGA. The CDR3 extends over 14 amino acids. V lost 3 bases and J lost 0, with 7 bases in between. This CDR3 is CASSFNPSTDTQYF. The CDR3 region has the DNA TGTGCCAGCAGCTTTAATCCTAGCACAGATACGCAGTATTTT.

The chain combines TRBV19 with TRBJ1-1; 8 positions match TRBD1. CDR3 length equals 15 residues. CDR1 is LNHDA, CDR2 SQIVND, per germline (reference sequence). The junction had 6 bases not matched to a gene; V was cut back by 2 bases and J by 4 bases. Here the CDR3 reads CASSIMQGAGTEAFF. CDR3 nucleotide sequence: TGTGCCAGTAGTATAATGCAGGGGGCAGGCACTGAAGCTTTCTTT.

This chain uses TRBV5-1 with TRBJ1-4, with unresolved D. Germline assignment: CDR1 SGHRS and CDR2 YFSETQ. The CDR3 is 13 residues long. V lost 4 bases, J lost 7 bases, and 11 bases lay in between. The DNA of the CDR3 is TGCGCCAGCAGCCCACTGGGCAGTGAAAAACTGTTTTTT. Translated: CASSPLGSEKLFF.

The V call is TRBV29-1, the J call TRBJ2-3; 12 positions match TRBD1. Losses at the gene ends were 4 bases for V and 5 bases for J; bases not matched to a gene: 13. The CDR3 contains 17 residues. CDR1 is SQVTM and CDR2 is ANQGSEA in the germline V gene. CDR3 nucleotide sequence: TGCAGCGTTGTGGGTCCTCAGGGACAGGGGGCAGGAGATACGCAGTATTTT. Its translation: CSVVGPQGQGAGDTQYF.

The chain recombines TRBV30 with TRBJ2-2; no clear D gene. The CDR3 is 14 amino acids. Germline V CDR1 and CDR2: GTSNPN, SVGIG (reference sequence). The germline V and J ends were trimmed by 2 bases and 2 bases, with 9 bases remaining between them. The CDR3 loop is CAWSWAQNTGELFF. In DNA, the CDR3 is TGTGCCTGGAGTTGGGCCCAAAACACCGGGGAGCTGTTTTTT.

This clone was counted a single time. The chain combines TRBV7-6 with TRBJ1-5; unclear D gene. V lost 5 bases, J lost 5 bases, and 10 bases lay in between. Germline V gives CDR1 SGHVS, CDR2 FNYEAQ. CDR3 size: 13 residues. CDR3 sequence (DNA): TGTGCCAGCAGCAAGGACTTATATCAGCCCCAGCATTTT. This sequence encodes CASSKDLYQPQHF. Combining the CDR3 with reference TRBV7-6 and TRBJ1-5 gives the whole variable domain GAGVSQSPRYKVTKRGQDVALRCDPISGHVSLYWYRQALGQGPEFLTYFNYEAQQDKSGLPNDRFSAERPEGSISTLTIQRTEQRDSAMYRCASSKDLYQPQHFGDGTRLSIL.

V is TRBV19 and J is TRBJ1-1; 8 bases are a match to TRBD1. With 8 bases clipped from V and 2 bases from J, the junction kept 7 bases outside the gene matches. Germline-derived CDR1 and CDR2 are LNHDA and SQIVND (reference sequence). This CDR3 comprises 14 residues. The CDR3 loop reads CASSDRVGNTEAFF. The CDR3 DNA sequence: TGTGCCAGTTCGGACAGGGTGGGTAACACTGAAGCTTTCTTT.

This rearrangement joins TRBV9 to TRBJ1-1; D uncertain. Trimming left V 1 base short and J 7 bases short, with 14 bases between. Germline assignment: CDR1 SGDLS and CDR2 YYNGEE. The length of the CDR3 is 14 residues. The CDR3 sequence: CASSVSPGRDEAFF. For the CDR3, the DNA is TGTGCCAGCAGCGTAAGTCCGGGGAGGGATGAAGCTTTCTTT.

The chain uses TRBV27 and TRBJ2-3; the D gene is possibly TRBD2 (6 bases). This CDR3 spans 15 amino acids. In germline, CDR1 is MNHEY, CDR2 SMNVEV (reference sequence). Trimming took 11 bases from V and 2 from J, leaving 20 bases between them. The chain's CDR3 is CASKQGGGATDTQYF. The CDR3 DNA reads as TGTGCCTCGAAGCAGGGCGGCGGGGCCACAGATACGCAGTATTTT.

Here the CDR3 DNA reads TGTGCCAGCAGTTCGAGCGGGGGGGCAGATACGCAGTATTTT. It yields the protein CASSSSGGADTQYF. The gene calls are TRBV6-5 and TRBJ2-3; 10 nucleotides align to TRBD2. The trim removed 4 bases at V and 4 bases at J, leaving 2 bases unmatched. The CDR3 is made up of 14 amino acids. CDR1 MNHEY and CDR2 SVGAGI come from the germline V gene.

As regards this clone: Other nucleotide sequences in the sample specify the same CDR3. The genes are TRBV4-2 and TRBJ1-4; possibly TRBD1 for D (6 bases). V was clipped by 0 bases and J by 6 bases, with 14 bases between them. Germline V CDR1 and CDR2: LGHNA, YNFKEQ. The CDR3 covers 16 residues. DNA of the CDR3: TGTGCCAGCAGCCAAGAGGCCAGGGGTTTTGATGAAAAACTGTTTTTT. It encodes CASSQEARGFDEKLFF.

The chain employs TRBV30 and TRBJ1-1; no firm D call. The germline CDR1 and CDR2 sequences are GTSNPN and SVGIG (reference sequence). Deletions cut 6 bases from V and 8 bases from J, with 10 bases between. This CDR3 spans 10 amino acids. The CDR3 reads CACYQAEAFF. CDR3 in DNA: TGTGCCTGTTATCAGGCAGAAGCTTTCTTT.

The V and J genes are TRBV27 and TRBJ2-5; tentatively, D is TRBD2 (6 bases). Germline V gene lookup returns CDR1 MNHEY and CDR2 SMNVEV (reference sequence). V lost 2 bases and J lost 7, with 11 bases in between. The CDR3 runs 13 residues. The CDR3 DNA reads as TGTGCCAGCAGTTTAGGTTGGAGGGGGACCCAGTACTTC. This translates into CASSLGWRGTQYF.

The gene calls are TRBV5-1 and TRBJ2-3; TRBD2 matches at 11 bases. Germline V CDR1 and CDR2: SGHRS, YFSETQ. With V trimmed by 2 bases and J by 6 bases, 11 bases remained unmatched. The CDR3 has 17 residues. The DNA for the CDR3 is TGCGCCAGCAGCTTATACATTAGCGGGGGGGCCGTCGATACGCAGTATTTT. Its protein is CASSLYISGGAVDTQYF.

Points on this clone: One end of the junction does not line up with germline, which may come from a read error. The chain carries TRBV7-7 and TRBJ2-5, with 10 bases identical to TRBD1. This CDR3 contains 15 residues. Germline loops: CDR1 SSHAT, CDR2 FNYEAQ (reference sequence). The DNA for the CDR3 is TGTGCTAGCAGCTCGACCGGGACAGGGGCAGAGACCCAGTACTTC. Its translation is CASSSTGTGAETQYF.

The V gene is TRBV12-5, the J gene TRBJ1-1; perhaps TRBD1 as D (6 bases). Germline V gene sequence: CDR1 LGHNT, CDR2 FRNRAP. Trimming cost V 1 base and J 5 bases, with 11 bases left between them. The CDR3 spans 14 residues. CDR3 loop: CASGLDERGTEAFF. The DNA of the CDR3 is TGTGCTAGTGGTTTGGATGAGAGGGGGACTGAAGCTTTCTTT.

The DNA of the CDR3 is TGTGCCAGTTTTACAACCTATAATTCACCCCTCCACTTT. This encodes CASFTTYNSPLHF. The chain employs TRBV30 and TRBJ1-6; the D is unclear. Germline CDR1 is GTSNPN and CDR2 is SVGIG (reference sequence). The CDR3 loop spans 13 amino acids. Deletions cut 8 bases from V and 2 bases from J, with 10 bases between.

The V and J genes are TRBV6-6 and TRBJ2-1, with TRBD1 matching 7 bases. Germline V lookup: CDR1 MNHNY, CDR2 SVGAGI (reference sequence). This CDR3 is 14 amino acids long. The J segment lost 5 bases and the V segment lost 6 bases, leaving 7 bases of the junction unmatched. The DNA for the CDR3 is TGTGCCAGCAGGAGGACAGGTACCCACAATGAGCAGTTCTTC. It is translated as CASRRTGTHNEQFF.

V gene TRBV9 combines with J gene TRBJ2-2; D is possibly TRBD1 (6 bases). This CDR3 spans 16 amino acids. Trimming removed 1 base from V and 1 base from J, with 11 bases in between. Germline V gene data show CDR1 as SGDLS and CDR2 as YYNGEE. CDR3 amino acids: CASSVTPGQNTGELFF. In DNA, the CDR3 is TGTGCCAGCAGCGTAACACCGGGACAGAACACCGGGGAGCTGTTTTTT. Combining the CDR3 with reference TRBV9 and TRBJ2-2 gives the whole variable domain DSGVTQTPKHLITATGQRVTLRCSPRSGDLSVYWYQQSLDQGLQFLIQYYNGEERAKGNILERFSAQQFPDLHSELNLSSLELGDSALYFCASSVTPGQNTGELFFGEGSRLTVL.

CDR3 coding DNA: TGTGCCAGTACCCACGGGGGTCCCAATCAGCCCCAGCATTTT. Amino acid sequence: CASTHGGPNQPQHF. The rearrangement uses TRBV19 and TRBJ1-5, with D possibly matching TRBD1 (5 bases). Trimming removed 7 bases at V and 3 bases at J, with 13 bases between. CDR1 is LNHDA and CDR2 is SQIVND in the germline V gene (reference sequence). CDR3 length equals 14 residues.

This rearrangement joins TRBV6-5 to TRBJ1-1; 11 positions match TRBD1. Unmatched junction bases numbered 3, after V lost 4 bases and J lost 5 bases. The CDR3 runs to 14 residues. The germline V gene encodes CDR1 MNHEY and CDR2 SVGAGI. The CDR3 protein is CASSSGQGGTEAFF. CDR3 DNA: TGTGCCAGCAGTTCGGGACAGGGGGGAACTGAAGCTTTCTTT.

This clone occurred once. The chain has TRBV7-6 and TRBJ2-7, with TRBD2 matching over 9 bases. CDR3 length equals 18 residues. The V segment lost 5 bases and the J segment 2 bases; nucleotides outside the gene matches: 16. CDR1 is SGHVS, CDR2 FNYEAQ, per germline. CDR3 DNA sequence: TGTGCCAGCAGCCTAAGAGCGGGGGGTCCAAACAGCCCCTACGAGCAGTACTTC. Translation gives CASSLRAGGPNSPYEQYF.

The chain links TRBV7-3 to TRBJ1-2, with no clear D. V was trimmed by 1 base and J by 8 bases, leaving 14 bases between them. This CDR3 contains 14 residues. Germline CDR1 is SGHTA and CDR2 is FQGTGA. Here the CDR3 reads CASSLRGLGDGYTF. CDR3 sequence (DNA): TGTGCCAGCAGCTTAAGAGGGCTCGGAGACGGCTACACCTTC.